Reported below is one TCR beta chain. The CDR3 totals 15 residues. Germline V gene sequence: CDR1 LGHNA, CDR2 YNFKEQ. Trimming pared 1 base from V and 5 bases from J, leaving 12 bases between. The method was immunoSEQ multiplex PCR; TCRdb's version includes in-frame clones alone and lacks a portion of them. The data contain approximately 730,000 clones, 80% to 90% of them singletons. These data are taken from a study of shared T cell receptors in the human thymus. In addition, the sample was reused for a study of human thymus T cells. That report adds: Surgeons resected thymus tissue during corrective heart surgery. Both thymic and peripheral blood repertoires showed apparently biased V and J usage. The related literature has documented a marked overlap of thymic repertoires among unrelated individuals.

The sample comprised thymocytes. The receptor was derived from a girl under three years old with a congenital heart defect. This chain uses TRBV4-2 with TRBJ1-5, with TRBD1 as a possible D gene (6 bases). The CDR3 nucleotides are TGTGCCAGCAGCCAAGTGGGGGCACCGGATCAGCCCCAGCATTTT. Its protein product is CASSQVGAPDQPQHF.